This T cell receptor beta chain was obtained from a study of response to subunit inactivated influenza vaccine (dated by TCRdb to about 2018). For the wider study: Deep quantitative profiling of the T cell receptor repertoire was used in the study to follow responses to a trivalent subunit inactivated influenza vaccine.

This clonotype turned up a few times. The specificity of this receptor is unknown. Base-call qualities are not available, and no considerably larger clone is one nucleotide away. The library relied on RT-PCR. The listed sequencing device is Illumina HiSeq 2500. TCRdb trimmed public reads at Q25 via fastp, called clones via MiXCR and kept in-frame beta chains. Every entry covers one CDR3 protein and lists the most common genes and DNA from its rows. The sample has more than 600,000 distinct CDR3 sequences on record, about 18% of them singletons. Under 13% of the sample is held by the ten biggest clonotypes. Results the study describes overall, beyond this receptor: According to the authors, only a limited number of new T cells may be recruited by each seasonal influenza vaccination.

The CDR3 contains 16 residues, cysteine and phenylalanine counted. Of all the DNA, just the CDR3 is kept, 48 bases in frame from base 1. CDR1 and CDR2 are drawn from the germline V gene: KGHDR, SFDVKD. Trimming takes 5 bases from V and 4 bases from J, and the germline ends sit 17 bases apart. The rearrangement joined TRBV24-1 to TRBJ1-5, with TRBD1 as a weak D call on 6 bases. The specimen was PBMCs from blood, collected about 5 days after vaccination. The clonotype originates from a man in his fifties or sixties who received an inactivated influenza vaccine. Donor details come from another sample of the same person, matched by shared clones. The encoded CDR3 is CATSGSTGTKNQPQHF. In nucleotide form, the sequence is TGTGCCACCAGTGGTAGCACCGGGACAAAGAATCAGCCCCAGCATTTT.